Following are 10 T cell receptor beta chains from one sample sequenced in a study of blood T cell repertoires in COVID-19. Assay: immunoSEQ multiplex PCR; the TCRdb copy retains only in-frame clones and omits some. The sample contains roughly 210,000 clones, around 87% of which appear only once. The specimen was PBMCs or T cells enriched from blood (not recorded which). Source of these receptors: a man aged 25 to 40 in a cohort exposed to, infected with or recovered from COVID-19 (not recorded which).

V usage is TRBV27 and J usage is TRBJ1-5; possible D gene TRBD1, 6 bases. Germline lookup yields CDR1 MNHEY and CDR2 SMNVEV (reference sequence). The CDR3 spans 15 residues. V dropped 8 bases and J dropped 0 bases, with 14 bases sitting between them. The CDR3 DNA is TGTGCCAGCCGGTACAGGGACTATAGCAATCAGCCCCAGCATTTT. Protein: CASRYRDYSNQPQHF.

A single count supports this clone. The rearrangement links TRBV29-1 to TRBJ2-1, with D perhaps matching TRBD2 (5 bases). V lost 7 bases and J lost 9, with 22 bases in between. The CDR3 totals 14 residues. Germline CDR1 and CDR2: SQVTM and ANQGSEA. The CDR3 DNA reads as TGCAGCGCCGGCGTCGAGGGAGTGAGGGTTGAGCAGTTCTTC. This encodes CSAGVEGVRVEQFF.

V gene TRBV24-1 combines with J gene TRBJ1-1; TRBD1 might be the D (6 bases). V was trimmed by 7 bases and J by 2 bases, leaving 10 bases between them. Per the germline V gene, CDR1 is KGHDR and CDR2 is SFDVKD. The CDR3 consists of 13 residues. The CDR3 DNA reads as TGTGCCACCAGCAGGGGCTTTAACACTGAAGCTTTCTTT. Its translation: CATSRGFNTEAFF.

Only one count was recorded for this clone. The CDR3 protein is CASSEAHGTGVDQPQHF. The CDR3 nucleotides are TGTGCCAGCAGTGAAGCGCATGGGACAGGGGTGGATCAGCCCCAGCATTTT. The chain couples TRBV6-1 to TRBJ1-5, with 10 bases lining up with TRBD1. This CDR3 contains 17 residues. V gave up 0 bases and J gave up 5 bases; unmatched junction bases: 7. The germline gives CDR1 MNHNS, CDR2 SASEGT.

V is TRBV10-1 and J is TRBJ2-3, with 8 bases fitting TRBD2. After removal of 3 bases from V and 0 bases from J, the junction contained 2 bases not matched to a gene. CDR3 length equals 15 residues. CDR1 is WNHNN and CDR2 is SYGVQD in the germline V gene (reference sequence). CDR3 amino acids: CASSDTSGSTDTQYF. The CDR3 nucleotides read TGCGCCAGCAGTGATACTAGCGGTAGCACAGATACGCAGTATTTT.

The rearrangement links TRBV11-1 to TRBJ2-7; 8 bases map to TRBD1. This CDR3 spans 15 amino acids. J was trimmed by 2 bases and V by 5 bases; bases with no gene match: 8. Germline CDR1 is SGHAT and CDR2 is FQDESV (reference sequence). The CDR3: CASSRGQGSPYEQYF. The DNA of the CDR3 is TGTGCCAGCAGCCGCGGACAGGGAAGCCCCTACGAGCAGTACTTC.

CDR3 amino acids: CASSTDWGYTQYF. In nucleotides, the CDR3 is TGTGCCAGCAGCACGGACTGGGGATATACGCAGTATTTT. The chain employs TRBV5-5 and TRBJ2-3, with D tentatively TRBD2 (5 bases). Trimming removed 4 bases at V and 7 bases at J, with 13 bases between. The CDR3 loop spans 13 amino acids. CDR1 and CDR2 from the germline V gene are SGHKS and YYEKEE (reference sequence).

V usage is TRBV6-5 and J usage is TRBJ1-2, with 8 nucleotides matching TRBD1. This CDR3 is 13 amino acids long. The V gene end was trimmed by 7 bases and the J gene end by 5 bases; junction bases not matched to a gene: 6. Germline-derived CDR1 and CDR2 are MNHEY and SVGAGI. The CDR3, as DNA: TGTGCCAGCACCTTCACAGGGGGGTATGGCTACACCTTC. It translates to CASTFTGGYGYTF.

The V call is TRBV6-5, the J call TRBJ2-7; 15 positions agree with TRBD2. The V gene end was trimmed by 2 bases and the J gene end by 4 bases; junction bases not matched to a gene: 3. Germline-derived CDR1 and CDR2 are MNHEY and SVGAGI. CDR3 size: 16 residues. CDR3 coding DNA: TGTGCCAGCAGTTACCCCGGGACTAGCGGGAGGTACGAGCAGTACTTC. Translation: CASSYPGTSGRYEQYF.

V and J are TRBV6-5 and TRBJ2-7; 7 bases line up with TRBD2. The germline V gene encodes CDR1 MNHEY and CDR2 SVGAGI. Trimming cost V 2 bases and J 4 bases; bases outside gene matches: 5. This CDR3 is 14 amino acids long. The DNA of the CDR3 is TGTGCCAGCAGTTACGGCGGGAGTGCGTACGAGCAGTACTTC. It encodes CASSYGGSAYEQYF.